This T cell receptor beta chain comes out of a study of CD8 T cells in ankylosing spondylitis. The TCR beta libraries were generated through quantitative 5'-RACE incorporating molecular barcodes. Via MiXCR, TCRdb re-called the 5' RACE reads, giving one row per CDR3 protein. The table shows approximately 100,000 distinct CDR3 sequences, with about 7.7% occurring only once. This clonotype occurred many times. The antigen remains undetermined. Study-wide results and limits: Earlier reports found some motif variants in synovial fluid and blood in reactive arthritis.

CDR3 length: 14 amino acids. The V and J ends lost 2 bases and 5 bases, in that order; junction bases with no gene match: 5. The V gene's germline CDR1 is SEHNR and CDR2 FQNEAQ (reference sequence). The gene calls are TRBV7-9 and TRBJ1-2, with 7 bases fitting TRBD1. The material sequenced was blood, either unsorted or a sorted T cell fraction (not recorded which). This sequence originates from a male donor with ankylosing spondylitis or in good health (not recorded which). CDR3 protein: CASSLSTGEYGYTF. DNA of the CDR3: TGTGCCAGCAGCTTAAGTACAGGGGAATATGGCTACACCTTC.